This T cell receptor (beta chain) was profiled in a study of CD8 T cells in Susac syndrome (dated by TCRdb to between 2017 and 2020). Background for the entire study: The study used repertoire sequencing to test whether antigen drove CD8+ T cell activation and differentiation in Susac syndrome. The clonality of the CD8+ T cell repertoire was compared across around twelve healthy donors, roughly 14 Susac syndrome patients and 15 multiple sclerosis patients. The full study reports these points: The TCR sequencing and HLA analysis was acknowledged to have included a relatively small number of individuals.

V is pared back by 3 bases and J by 8 bases, with 13 bases lying between the germline termini. The CDR3 contains 13 residues, cysteine and phenylalanine counted. The DNA shown is the 39-base CDR3, in frame from base 1. The germline V gene (reference sequence) specifies MNHEY as CDR1 and SMNVEV as CDR2. Of note for this clonotype: Its antigen is unknown. There are no base qualities to consult, and no much larger clone falls within one base.

RNA was extracted using the RNeasy kit, and about 0.45 to 1 ug of the RNA was reverse transcribed with random hexamers. The immunoSEQ multiplex PCR assay, which covers 54 Vbeta and 13 Jbeta segments, was used to amplify TCR beta CDR3 regions. PCR amplification bias was corrected using a synthetic template baseline for primer optimization and computational correction. The authors' analysis ran thus. Reads were annotated to V, D and J genes according to IMGT and were analyzed with immunoSEQ Analyzer, with only productive sequences retained. To calculate clonality, Shannon entropy was normalized by log2 of the number of productive unique sequences and then subtracted from one. For each patient and control, public and private clones were evaluated within the 100 most prevalent clones. A clone was defined as Susac-specific if it was absent from the healthy and MS cohorts, from over a thousand published viral clones and from other ImmuneACCESS disease sequences. TCRdb trimmed the raw reads at Q25, called clones with MiXCR and kept productive beta chains. Each CDR3 protein gets just one entry, which takes the most common genes and DNA from the rows behind it. It is TCRdb's table, rather than the study itself, that gives the V and J calls and clone size. The sample records 120,000 to 150,000 distinct CDR3 sequences, 85% to 95% of which are singletons. Approximately 0.25% of the sample is held by the ten biggest clonotypes.

Peripheral blood CD8+ and CD4+ T cells from healthy donors, Susac syndrome patients and multiple sclerosis patients were profiled using high-throughput TCR beta sequencing. The healthy donors served as controls matched for age and sex. CD8+ TEMRA cells were enriched by FACS, while bulk CD8+ and CD4+ T cells were purified by magnetic negative isolation. Blood was collected in EDTA tubes and processed within 24 hours, with PBMCs isolated through density gradient centrifugation. PBMCs intended for TCR sequencing were cryopreserved in liquid nitrogen and thawed later in a water bath at 37 degrees C. The sorted or isolated CD4+, CD8+ and CD8+ TEMRA cells reached a purity of at least 90%.

This chain is built from TRBV27 and TRBJ1-1; TRBD1 might be the D gene, on 6 matching bases. This sequence was found in a human donor in good health. Sequencing was performed on CD8+ T cells from PBMCs. Here the CDR3 is given as CASSFSPGQEAFF. The nucleotide sequence is TGTGCCAGCAGTTTCTCCCCGGGACAAGAAGCTTTCTTT.